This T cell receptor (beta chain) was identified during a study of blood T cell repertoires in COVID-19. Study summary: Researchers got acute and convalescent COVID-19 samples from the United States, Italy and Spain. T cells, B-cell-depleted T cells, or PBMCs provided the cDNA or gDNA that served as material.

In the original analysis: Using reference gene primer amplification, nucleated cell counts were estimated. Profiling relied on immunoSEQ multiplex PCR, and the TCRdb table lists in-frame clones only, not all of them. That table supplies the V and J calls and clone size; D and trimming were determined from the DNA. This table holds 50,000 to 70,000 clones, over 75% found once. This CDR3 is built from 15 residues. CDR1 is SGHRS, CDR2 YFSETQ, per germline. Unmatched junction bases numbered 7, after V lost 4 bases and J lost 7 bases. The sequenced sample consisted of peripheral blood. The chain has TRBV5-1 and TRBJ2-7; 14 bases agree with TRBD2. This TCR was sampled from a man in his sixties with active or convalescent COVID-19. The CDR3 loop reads CASSRGLAGVGEQYF. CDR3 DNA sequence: TGCGCCAGCAGCCGGGGACTAGCGGGAGTAGGGGAGCAGTACTTC. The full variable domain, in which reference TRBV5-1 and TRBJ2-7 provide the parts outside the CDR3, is KAGVTQTPRYLIKTRGQQVTLSCSPISGHRSVSWYQQTPGQGLQFLFEYFSETQRNKGNFPGRFSGRQFSNSRSEMNVSTLELGDSALYLCASSRGLAGVGEQYFGPGTRLTVT.